A selection of T cell receptor beta chains follows, all from one sample in a study of identical twins. TCRdb itself ran the 5' RACE reads through MiXCR, one entry per CDR3 protein. The sample has roughly 720,000 distinct CDR3 sequences; around a sixth are singletons. These records were also assigned to another study, of T cells expressing NK-cell markers.

The sample taken for sequencing was PBMCs. These receptors were obtained from a woman younger than 30 in good health. The CDR3 runs from the conserved cysteine through the conserved F or W. D genes are given only for firm matches. Size tells how often a clone was seen (once, few, many) or the class of an expanded clone, and some rows leave it out.

D gene,clone size,J gene,V gene,CDR3 protein,CDR3 DNA
TRBD1,few,TRBJ2-7,TRBV4-3,CASSLRTGEYEQYF,TGCGCCAGCAGCCTCCGGACAGGGGAATACGAGCAGTACTTC
NA,NA,TRBJ1-5,TRBV12-3/TRBV12-4,CASSWGSHQPQHF,TGTGCCAGCAGTTGGGGTTCTCATCAGCCCCAGCATTTT
NA,NA,TRBJ2-3,TRBV4-3,CASSQEAPSADTQYF,TGCGCCAGCAGCCAAGAGGCCCCGTCCGCAGATACGCAGTATTTT
NA,few,TRBJ2-1,TRBV4-3,CASSQDVVPYNEQFF,TGCGCCAGCAGCCAAGATGTCGTACCTTACAATGAGCAGTTCTTC
TRBD1,few,TRBJ2-7,TRBV20-1,CSATGTGRREQYF,TGCAGTGCTACCGGGACAGGGCGGCGCGAGCAGTACTTC
NA,few,TRBJ2-7,TRBV10-3,CAIRKTDRPYEQYF,TGTGCCATCAGAAAAACCGACCGACCCTACGAGCAGTACTTC
NA,NA,TRBJ2-1,TRBV7-3,CASSLTGTYNGQFF,TGTGCCAGCAGCTTAACAGGCACCTACAATGGGCAGTTCTTC
NA,few,TRBJ2-1,TRBV11-2,CASRLGRSYNEQFF,TGTGCCAGCAGGTTGGGCCGGTCCTACAATGAGCAGTTCTTC
NA,few,TRBJ2-7,TRBV20-1,CSARVPSPDFRVPEQYF,TGCAGTGCTAGAGTCCCGTCCCCCGACTTCAGGGTCCCCGAGCAGTACTTC
TRBD1,NA,TRBJ2-7,TRBV5-1,CASSLGGTDRYEQYF,TGCGCCAGCAGCTTGGGAGGGACAGATCGCTACGAGCAGTACTTC
NA,NA,TRBJ2-5,TRBV28,CASSSSRPSAKKTQYF,TGTGCCAGCAGCTCCTCCAGACCCTCAGCGAAAAAGACCCAGTACTTC
TRBD1,few,TRBJ2-7,TRBV6-1,CASSLRWDRGHEQYF,TGTGCCAGCAGTCTTCGATGGGACAGGGGCCACGAGCAGTACTTC
TRBD1,few,TRBJ1-4,TRBV3-1,CASSRDRVGSSWNEKLFF,TGTGCCAGCAGCCGCGACAGGGTCGGCTCGAGTTGGAATGAAAAACTGTTTTTT
NA,NA,TRBJ2-5,TRBV12-3/TRBV12-4,CASSSVGPTGETQYF,TGTGCCAGCAGCTCCGTTGGGCCTACGGGAGAGACCCAGTACTTC
NA,many,TRBJ2-5,TRBV5-5,CASSNGQLNQETQYF,TGTGCCAGCAGCAATGGACAGTTGAACCAAGAGACCCAGTACTTC
TRBD1,few,TRBJ2-5,TRBV7-3,CASSPGGGAQGAQYF,TGTGCCAGCAGCCCAGGGGGCGGGGCACAAGGTGCCCAGTACTTC
TRBD2,few,TRBJ2-5,TRBV4-3,CASSRGTSGEETQYF,TGCGCCAGCAGCAGGGGGACTAGCGGGGAAGAGACCCAGTACTTC
NA,NA,TRBJ1-2,TRBV12-5,CASGPETEGIRRYGYTF,TGTGCTAGTGGTCCCGAGACAGAAGGGATTCGGCGATATGGCTACACCTTC
TRBD2,NA,TRBJ2-1,TRBV5-1,CASSGGRLYSGDSYNEQFF,TGCGCCAGCAGCGGAGGGAGGCTATATAGCGGGGACTCCTACAATGAGCAGTTCTTC
NA,NA,TRBJ1-6,TRBV3-1,CASSQKGGPHF,TGTGCCAGCAGCCAAAAAGGGGGACCCCACTTT
NA,NA,TRBJ2-1,TRBV20-1,CSAGKRTADNEQFF,TGCAGTGCTGGGAAGAGGACAGCTGACAATGAGCAGTTCTTC
NA,many,TRBJ2-6,TRBV5-5,CASSLMGAGANVLTF,TGTGCCAGCAGCTTGATGGGTGCTGGGGCCAACGTCCTGACTTTC
NA,many,TRBJ2-3,TRBV7-2,CASSLVRPDTQYF,TGTGCCAGCAGCTTAGTGAGGCCAGATACGCAGTATTTT
NA,NA,TRBJ2-7,TRBV19,CASRRDGVSYEQYF,TGTGCCAGTAGGCGGGACGGAGTCTCCTACGAGCAGTACTTC
TRBD2,few,TRBJ2-7,TRBV20-1,CSTNGAGGEEQYF,TGCAGTACCAATGGAGCGGGAGGCGAGGAGCAGTACTTC
TRBD1,NA,TRBJ1-1,TRBV12-5,CASASPGGNTEAFF,TGTGCTAGTGCTTCGCCAGGGGGCAACACTGAAGCTTTCTTT
NA,NA,TRBJ2-7,TRBV12-3/TRBV12-4,CASNLNSGSSYERDF,TGTGCCAGCAACTTAAATAGCGGTTCTTCCTACGAGCGGGACTTC
TRBD2,NA,TRBJ2-1,TRBV11-3,CASSPRLAGSIYNEQFF,TGTGCCAGCAGCCCCCGACTAGCGGGGTCGATCTACAATGAGCAGTTCTTC
NA,many,TRBJ2-1,TRBV4-3,CASSQLGHRYNEQFF,TGCGCCAGCAGCCAGTTGGGACACCGCTACAATGAGCAGTTCTTC
TRBD2,few,TRBJ2-5,TRBV20-1,CSAETSGIPQETQYF,TGCAGTGCAGAGACTAGCGGGATACCCCAAGAGACCCAGTACTTC
NA,NA,TRBJ2-1,TRBV5-6,CASSLEIGATASEQFF,TGTGCCAGCAGTCTTGAGATTGGGGCTACTGCCAGTGAGCAGTTCTTC
NA,NA,TRBJ2-1,TRBV6-1,CASSGRVSSTYNEQFF,TGTGCCAGCAGTGGCAGGGTATCATCTACCTACAATGAGCAGTTCTTC
NA,many,TRBJ1-2,TRBV6-1,CASSIKVLWGLYGYTF,TGTGCCAGCAGCATCAAAGTATTGTGGGGACTCTATGGCTACACCTTC
NA,few,TRBJ2-7,TRBV7-8,CASSFLGRPSYEQYF,TGTGCCAGCAGCTTTTTGGGCAGACCTTCCTACGAGCAGTACTTC
TRBD2,few,TRBJ2-1,TRBV5-1,CASSFLAVNEQFF,TGCGCCAGCAGCTTCCTAGCGGTAAATGAGCAGTTCTTC
TRBD2,NA,TRBJ2-3,TRBV20-1,CSAQLGLAGFTDTQYF,TGCAGTGCACAACTCGGGCTAGCGGGCTTCACAGATACGCAGTATTTT
NA,few,TRBJ2-7,TRBV20-1,CSARDPAGGASYEQYF,TGCAGTGCTAGAGACCCCGCCGGGGGAGCTTCCTACGAGCAGTACTTC
TRBD2,many,TRBJ2-3,TRBV7-9,CASSLGTSGTDTQYF,TGTGCCAGCAGCCTCGGGACTAGCGGCACAGATACGCAGTATTTT
NA,few,TRBJ1-2,TRBV7-9,CASSLGSSYTF,TGTGCCAGCAGTTTGGGGTCCAGCTACACCTTC
NA,few,TRBJ2-5,TRBV7-2,CASSPTGATETQYF,TGTGCCAGCAGCCCCACGGGAGCTACAGAGACCCAGTACTTC
NA,many,TRBJ2-3,TRBV12-3/TRBV12-4,CASTPWEADTQYF,TGTGCCAGCACCCCTTGGGAGGCAGATACGCAGTATTTT
NA,NA,TRBJ2-7,TRBV5-8,CASRTGTATSYEQYF,TGTGCCAGCAGGACCGGGACGGCCACCTCCTACGAGCAGTACTTC
TRBD2,NA,TRBJ2-1,TRBV12-3/TRBV12-4,CASSLRPGLVTYNEQFF,TGTGCCAGCAGTTTAAGGCCGGGACTAGTGACCTACAATGAGCAGTTCTTC
TRBD2,few,TRBJ2-1,TRBV9,CASSPRTSGGGNEQFF,TGTGCCAGCAGCCCCCGGACTAGCGGGGGGGGGAATGAGCAGTTCTTC
TRBD2,NA,TRBJ2-2,TRBV5-1,CASSVLAGGSTGELFF,TGCGCCAGCAGCGTGCTAGCGGGAGGTTCCACCGGGGAGCTGTTTTTT